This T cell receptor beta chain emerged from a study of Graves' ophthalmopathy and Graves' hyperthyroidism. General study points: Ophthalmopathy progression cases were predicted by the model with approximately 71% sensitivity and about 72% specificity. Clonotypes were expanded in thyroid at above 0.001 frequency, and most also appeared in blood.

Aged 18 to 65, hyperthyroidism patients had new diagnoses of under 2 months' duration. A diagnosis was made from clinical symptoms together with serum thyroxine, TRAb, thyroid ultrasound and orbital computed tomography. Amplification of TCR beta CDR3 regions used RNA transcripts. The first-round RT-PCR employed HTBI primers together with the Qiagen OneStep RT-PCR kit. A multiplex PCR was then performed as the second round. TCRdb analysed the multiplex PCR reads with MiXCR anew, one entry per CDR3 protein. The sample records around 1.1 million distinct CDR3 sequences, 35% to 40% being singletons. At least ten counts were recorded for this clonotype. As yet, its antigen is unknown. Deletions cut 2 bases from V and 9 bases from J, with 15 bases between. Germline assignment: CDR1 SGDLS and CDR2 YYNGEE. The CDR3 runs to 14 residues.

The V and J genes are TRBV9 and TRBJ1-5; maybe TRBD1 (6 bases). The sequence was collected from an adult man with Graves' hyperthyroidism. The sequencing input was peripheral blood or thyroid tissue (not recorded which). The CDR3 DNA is TGTGCCAGCAGCGTGTGGGACACCGCCACGCCCCAGCATTTT. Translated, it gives CASSVWDTATPQHF. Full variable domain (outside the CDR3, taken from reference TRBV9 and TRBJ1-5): DSGVTQTPKHLITATGQRVTLRCSPRSGDLSVYWYQQSLDQGLQFLIQYYNGEERAKGNILERFSAQQFPDLHSELNLSSLELGDSALYFCASSVWDTATPQHFGDGTRLSIL.